This T cell receptor (beta chain) was observed in a study of CD8+CD57+ T cells in acquired aplastic anemia. CDR3 and TCR beta VDJ profiling relied on a genomic DNA template. TCRdb ran MiXCR on the reads and lists one entry per CDR3 protein. The sample holds about 140,000 distinct CDR3 sequences, approximately 41% seen once. The CDR3 runs 14 residues. Between the trimmed V and J ends, which lost 1 base and 3 bases, there was a span of 9 bases. CDR1 is SGHRS, CDR2 YFSETQ, per germline. Study findings and constraints: A set of approximately 30 CD8+ CDR3 sequences was shared between patients and controls, and these sequences appeared highly expressed in patients.

In its sample, this clonotype was seen many times. Its cognate antigen is unknown. This TCR derives from a human donor in good health, serving as a control. The V gene is TRBV5-1, the J gene TRBJ2-3; D uncertain. The sequenced material came from sorted CD4+, CD8+, or CD8+CD57+ T cells (not recorded which) from PBMCs. In nucleotides, the CDR3 is TGCGCCAGCAGCTTGCTTGGAGTAACAGATACGCAGTATTTT. Translation: CASSLLGVTDTQYF.